The next 30 T cell receptor beta chains were all read from a single sample in a study of early T cells in non-severe SARS-CoV-2 infection. Via MiXCR, TCRdb re-called the 5' RACE reads, giving one row per CDR3 protein. The repertoire consists of more than 65,000 distinct CDR3 sequences, with under 15% occurring once and the leading ten covering roughly 2.5%. Sequencing was performed on whole blood, taken at baseline. Receptors originate from an adult who was a healthcare worker with PCR-confirmed SARS-CoV-2 infection or an uninfected control (not recorded which).

This chain links TRBV28 with TRBJ2-3; TRBD1 matches at 10 bases. V lost 3 bases, J lost 8 bases, and 11 bases stayed unmatched. This CDR3 has 16 amino acids. From germline, CDR1 is MDHEN and CDR2 SYDVKM. The chain's CDR3 is CASSLQSGTGAPTQYF. As DNA, the CDR3 is TGTGCCAGCAGTTTGCAGTCCGGGACAGGGGCGCCTACGCAGTATTTT.

This clonotype has just a few counts. V gene TRBV5-1 combines with J gene TRBJ2-1, with 7 bases that match TRBD1. CDR1 and CDR2 from the germline V gene are SGHRS and YFSETQ. The CDR3 has 16 residues. With 1 base clipped from V and 3 bases from J, the junction kept 7 bases outside the gene matches. The CDR3 here is CASSLLRGRDYNEQFF. The CDR3 nucleotides read TGCGCCAGCAGCTTGTTGAGGGGGCGAGACTACAATGAGCAGTTCTTC.

The chain is built from TRBV7-2 and TRBJ2-2, with D possibly matching TRBD1 (6 bases). In germline, CDR1 is SGHTA, CDR2 FQGNSA. CDR3 size: 16 residues. V was shortened by 0 bases and J by 2 bases, with 10 bases between the two germline ends. The CDR3 spells CASSLALTGNTGELFF. The CDR3 DNA follows: TGTGCCAGCAGCTTAGCGCTGACAGGAAACACCGGGGAGCTGTTTTTT.

This clonotype was detected a few times. The V and J genes are TRBV7-2 and TRBJ2-3; the D gene is possibly TRBD1 (5 bases). The CDR3 contains 16 residues. V lost 5 bases, J lost 0 bases, and 15 bases lay in between. Germline loops: CDR1 SGHTA, CDR2 FQGNSA. As DNA, the CDR3 is TGTGCCAGCAGCCCTCCGGCAGGGCTAAGCACAGATACGCAGTATTTT. Translation gives CASSPPAGLSTDTQYF.

The V call is TRBV28, the J call TRBJ2-5; 10 nucleotides align to TRBD2. CDR1 is MDHEN and CDR2 is SYDVKM in the germline V gene. The CDR3 is made up of 15 amino acids. After removal of 5 bases from V and 1 base from J, the junction contained 4 bases not matched to a gene. CDR3 DNA: TGTGCCAGCAGTCCATCTAGCGGGGGCCAAGAGACCCAGTACTTC. Translating it yields CASSPSSGGQETQYF.

This clonotype was seen only a few times. The chain uses TRBV20-1 and TRBJ1-2; weak D call: TRBD1 (5 bases). The CDR3 has 15 residues. Trimming took off 0 bases at V and 4 bases at J, with 15 bases between the two ends. Per germline, CDR1 DFQATT and CDR2 SNEGSKA (reference sequence). The CDR3 nucleotides read TGCAGTGCTAGAGATCGGGAGGGGATGTTCTATGGCTACACCTTC. Residues: CSARDREGMFYGYTF.

This clonotype was seen many times. The V and J genes are TRBV3-1 and TRBJ2-5, with 7 bases lining up with TRBD2. This CDR3 is built from 16 residues. The V and J ends lost 3 bases and 1 base, in that order; junction bases with no gene match: 8. Germline CDR1 reads LGHDT; CDR2 reads YNNKEL (reference sequence). CDR3 sequence: CASSQGGTGGQETQYF. The CDR3, as DNA: TGTGCCAGCAGCCAGGGGGGGACCGGCGGCCAAGAGACCCAGTACTTC.

This clonotype appeared a few times. V usage is TRBV9 and J usage is TRBJ1-6; D unresolved. Germline V gene sequence: CDR1 SGDLS, CDR2 YYNGEE. The CDR3 length is 14 residues. Trimming stripped 2 bases from V and 7 bases from J, with 10 bases between. The CDR3 region has the DNA TGTGCCAGCAGCGTCTCTCAAACAAATTCACCCCTCCACTTT. This codes for CASSVSQTNSPLHF.

The chain joins TRBV5-5 to TRBJ2-7; TRBD2 matches 7 bases. CDR1 and CDR2 from the germline V gene are SGHKS and YYEKEE (reference sequence). The CDR3 is 16 amino acids. The trim removed 0 bases at V and 1 base at J, leaving 7 bases unmatched. The CDR3: CASSLGLAGTSYEQYF. CDR3 DNA sequence: TGTGCCAGCAGCTTGGGATTAGCGGGTACGTCCTACGAGCAGTACTTC.

This clonotype was seen a few times. The chain recombines TRBV5-5 with TRBJ1-1; no clear D gene. V was pared by 4 bases and J by 2 bases, with 9 bases between. This CDR3 spans 13 amino acids. Germline CDR1 is SGHKS and CDR2 is YYEKEE (reference sequence). CDR3 sequence: CASSPRDNTEAFF. CDR3 in DNA: TGTGCCAGCAGCCCTAGAGACAACACTGAAGCTTTCTTT.

This clonotype appeared many times. The V gene is TRBV5-1, the J gene TRBJ1-6, with 10 bases matching TRBD1. The junction had 7 bases not matched to a gene; V was cut back by 0 bases and J by 7 bases. The CDR3 extends over 17 amino acids. CDR1 is SGHRS and CDR2 is YFSETQ in the germline V gene. DNA of the CDR3: TGCGCCAGCAGCTTGGCCCGAGACAGGGGGCAAAATTCACCCCTCCACTTT. Its translation: CASSLARDRGQNSPLHF.

The sample holds many counts of this clonotype. The chain couples TRBV9 to TRBJ1-3; D perhaps matches TRBD1 (5 bases). The CDR3 is 13 amino acids. CDR1 is SGDLS and CDR2 is YYNGEE in the germline V gene. Trimming stripped 7 bases from V and 8 bases from J, with 16 bases between. The CDR3 is CASAGGREDTIYF. The CDR3 DNA reads as TGTGCCAGCGCGGGGGGACGAGAGGACACCATATATTTT.

At least ten counts were recorded for this clonotype. This chain uses TRBV28 with TRBJ1-1; tentatively, D is TRBD1 (6 bases). CDR3 length equals 15 residues. V lost 6 bases and J lost 0, with 14 bases in between. Germline V gene data show CDR1 as MDHEN and CDR2 as SYDVKM. The chain's CDR3 is CASRGTSWVNTEAFF. The CDR3 bases are TGTGCCAGCAGAGGGACAAGCTGGGTGAACACTGAAGCTTTCTTT.

This clonotype has ten or more counts. This sequence joins TRBV21-1 and TRBJ1-4; the table's D gene call, TRBD1, was not cross checked with the DNA. TRBV21-1 is tagged as a pseudogene. CDR3 length: 17 residues. The CDR3 is CASFPPGEAATNEKLFF. The CDR3 DNA reads TGTGCCAGCTTTCCCCCGGGGGAAGCCGCAACTAATGAAAAACTGTTTTTT.

Only a few counts were recorded for this clonotype. The chain recombines TRBV10-3 with TRBJ2-5; D might be TRBD2 (6 bases). The CDR3 runs 13 residues. V was trimmed by 6 bases and J by 4 bases, leaving 12 bases between them. Germline CDR1 and CDR2: ENHRY and SYGVKD. CDR3 nucleotides: TGTGCCATCAGGGGGGGACTTCGAGAGACCCAGTACTTC. Translating gives CAIRGGLRETQYF.

This chain uses TRBV10-1 with TRBJ1-2; a weak D match, TRBD1 (5 bases). The CDR3 spans 14 residues. Trimming removed 2 bases from V and 4 bases from J, with 11 bases in between. Germline values: CDR1 WNHNN, CDR2 SYGVQD (reference sequence). In nucleotides, the CDR3 is TGCGCCAGCAGTGAGGAGGGGTTCCTCTATGGCTACACCTTC. Its protein product is CASSEEGFLYGYTF.

This clonotype was recorded at least ten times. This rearrangement joins TRBV5-1 to TRBJ2-1; TRBD2 matches 7 bases. CDR3 length: 13 amino acids. The ends lost 6 bases at V and 13 bases at J; junction bases unmatched: 13. Looked up from germline, CDR1 is SGHRS and CDR2 is YFSETQ. The CDR3 loop is CASTLLGSGPQFF. The CDR3 DNA follows: TGCGCCAGCACTCTTCTGGGTAGCGGGCCTCAGTTCTTC.

This clonotype was seen at least ten times. Here the CDR3 DNA reads TGTGCCAGCAGAAACAGGGGTGGCTACACCTTC. It encodes CASRNRGGYTF. The rearrangement joins TRBV6-2 or TRBV6-3 to TRBJ1-2; 7 bases align to TRBD1. CDR1 MNHEY and CDR2 SVGEGT come from the germline V gene. The CDR3 runs to 11 residues. V was pared by 6 bases and J by 7 bases, with 2 bases of the junction left unmatched.

The rearrangement uses TRBV19 and TRBJ2-3; the match to TRBD1 covers 7 bases. The CDR3 runs to 14 residues. J gave up 6 bases and V 8 bases, and 11 bases lay outside the gene matches. The germline V gene encodes CDR1 LNHDA and CDR2 SQIVND (reference sequence). CDR3 DNA: TGTGCCAGTGGGGACAGCCTTCTGTTGGATACGCAGTATTTT. This encodes CASGDSLLLDTQYF.

This clonotype occurred many times. This chain links TRBV12-3 or TRBV12-4 with TRBJ2-1, with 8 bases lining up with TRBD2. Unmatched junction bases numbered 4, after V lost 2 bases and J lost 7 bases. This CDR3 has 14 residues. The CDR3 region has the DNA TGTGCCAGCAGTTTATATAGCGGGGCTAATGAGCAGTTCTTC. Amino acids: CASSLYSGANEQFF.

The chain recombines TRBV12-3 or TRBV12-4 with TRBJ1-2, with D unresolved. This CDR3 has 16 residues. The V end was cut by 1 base, the J end by 8 bases, with 20 bases between. The CDR3 spells CASSLGGPPPRSGYTF. As DNA, the CDR3 is TGTGCCAGCAGTTTAGGCGGGCCCCCCCCTCGGAGCGGCTACACCTTC.

The table lists this clonotype with many counts. The V gene is TRBV19, the J gene TRBJ2-7, with D possibly matching TRBD2 (6 bases). From germline, CDR1 is LNHDA and CDR2 SQIVND (reference sequence). The CDR3 sequence is 14 residues long. Trimming removed 5 bases from V and 6 bases from J, with 17 bases in between. This CDR3 is CASSGWRQGGEQYF. CDR3 sequence (DNA): TGTGCCAGTAGTGGCTGGCGGCAGGGAGGCGAGCAGTACTTC.

The J gene is TRBJ2-7, the V gene TRBV2; no clear D. Germline-derived CDR1 and CDR2 are SNHLY and FYNNEI. The CDR3 extends over 12 amino acids. Trimming stripped 4 bases from V and 3 bases from J, with 7 bases between. The CDR3 region has the DNA TGTGCCAGCAGTGTATCGGGCTACGAGCAGTACTTC. It translates to CASSVSGYEQYF.

This clonotype was observed many times. The V call is TRBV28, the J call TRBJ2-2; D unresolved. V lost 2 bases and J 6 bases, leaving 4 bases between the germline ends. There are 12 residues in the CDR3. CDR1 MDHEN and CDR2 SYDVKM come from the germline V gene. In nucleotides, the CDR3 is TGTGCCAGCAGTTTAATTCCCGGGGAGCTGTTTTTT. This translates into CASSLIPGELFF.

This clonotype has at least ten counts. The rearrangement links TRBV12-3 or TRBV12-4 to TRBJ1-5; D not resolved. This CDR3 has 14 amino acids. Trimming took 3 bases from V and 6 from J, leaving 12 bases between them. CDR3 in amino acids: CASSFKVGVQPQHF. The CDR3 nucleotides read TGTGCCAGCAGTTTTAAGGTCGGGGTTCAGCCCCAGCATTTT.

As to this clonotype: At one boundary the junction diverges from the germline segment, which might be a read error. This chain links TRBV9 with TRBJ2-2; 7 nucleotides agree with TRBD2. Germline values: CDR1 SGDLS, CDR2 YYNGEE. The CDR3 has 15 amino acids. CDR3 region: CASSASGDAPGGLFF. CDR3 DNA sequence: TGTGCCAGCAGCGCGAGTGGGGACGCCCCGGGGGGGCTGTTTTTT.

The genes are TRBV28 and TRBJ1-1, with 7 bases matching TRBD1. Germline V gene lookup returns CDR1 MDHEN and CDR2 SYDVKM. With 4 bases clipped from V and 4 bases from J, the junction kept 9 bases outside the gene matches. CDR3 length: 15 amino acids. Here the CDR3 reads CASSYRGPGRTEAFF. CDR3 coding DNA: TGTGCCAGCAGTTACAGGGGCCCCGGCCGCACTGAAGCTTTCTTT.

A few counts support this clonotype. V is TRBV20-1 and J is TRBJ2-7; D remains ambiguous. The V end was cut by 6 bases, the J end by 3 bases, with 12 bases between. The length of the CDR3 is 12 residues. The germline V gene encodes CDR1 DFQATT and CDR2 SNEGSKA (reference sequence). The CDR3 reads CSASQEIYEQYF. CDR3 DNA sequence: TGCAGTGCCAGTCAGGAGATCTACGAGCAGTACTTC.

This clonotype was detected only a few times. J is TRBJ1-2 and V is TRBV24-1; D is perhaps TRBD1 (5 bases). V gave up 2 bases and J gave up 2 bases, with 26 bases separating them. The CDR3 is made up of 20 amino acids. The germline gives CDR1 KGHDR, CDR2 SFDVKD. The DNA of the CDR3 is TGTGCCACCAGTGATTCACCCGGGGCCCGGGACCAGACCCGCAACTATGGCTACACCTTC. Residues: CATSDSPGARDQTRNYGYTF.

At least ten counts were recorded for this clonotype. The J gene is TRBJ2-5, the V gene TRBV7-8; TRBD2 agrees at 8 bases. Germline assignment: CDR1 SGHVS and CDR2 FQNEAQ. The CDR3 has 14 amino acids. Trimming took 7 bases from V and 2 from J; bases not matched to a gene: 6. CDR3 protein: CASTSGLAQETQYF. DNA of the CDR3: TGTGCCAGCACCTCAGGACTAGCACAAGAGACCCAGTACTTC. The variable domain in full, with the rest retrieved from reference TRBV7-8 and TRBJ2-5, is GAGVSQSPRYKVAKRGQDVALRCDPISGHVSLFWYQQALGQGPEFLTYFQNEAQLDKSGLPSDRFFAERPEGSVSTLKIQRTQQEDSAVYLCASTSGLAQETQYFGPGTRLLVL.